A selection of T cell receptor beta chains follows, all from one sample in a study of T cell responses to AZD1222 COVID-19 vaccine. The assay was immunoSEQ multiplex PCR, and TCRdb's table has in-frame clones only and misses some. The sample records about 120,000 clones, 93% being singletons. The material sequenced was peripheral blood, taken 28 days after the second AZD1222 dose. These receptors all come from an adult who received the AZD1222 COVID-19 vaccine. Both conserved end residues are part of each CDR3. The D gene is left open where the match is weak. A row's size may be missing; if present it is once, few, many or a size class.

V	D	J	size	CDR3	DNA
TRBV10-3	NA	TRBJ1-6	NA	CAISESGSHNSPLHF	TGTGCCATCAGTGAATCAGGGTCGCATAATTCACCCCTCCACTTT
TRBV6-2/TRBV6-3	TRBD2	TRBJ2-7	NA	CASSYSIEPPRAGEYEQYF	TGTGCCAGCAGTTACTCGATCGAGCCACCCCGAGCGGGAGAATACGAGCAGTACTTC
TRBV7-9	NA	TRBJ2-1	NA	CASSLDSYNEQFF	TGTGCCAGCAGCTTGGACAGTTACAATGAGCAGTTCTTC
TRBV6-2/TRBV6-3	NA	TRBJ1-1	once	CASSYEGGANTEAFF	TGTGCCAGCAGTTACGAGGGGGGGGCGAACACTGAAGCTTTCTTT
TRBV7-2	NA	TRBJ1-6	NA	CASSPMTGSNSALHF	TGTGCCAGCAGCCCCATGACAGGTAGTAATTCGGCCCTCCACTTT
TRBV27	TRBD2	TRBJ2-1	once	CASSLLGRGLRNEQFF	TGTGCCAGCAGTTTATTAGGGCGGGGGTTGAGGAATGAGCAGTTCTTC
TRBV6-1	NA	TRBJ2-2	once	CASSDFPGQNTGELFF	TGTGCCAGCAGTGATTTTCCGGGACAGAACACCGGGGAGCTGTTTTTT
TRBV3-1/TRBV3-2	TRBD1	TRBJ1-2	NA	CASSPDRVYGYTF	TGTGCCAGCAGTCCTGACAGGGTCTATGGCTACACCTTC
TRBV4-3	NA	TRBJ1-1	once	CASSPTVVATDTEAFF	TGCGCCAGCAGCCCAACTGTTGTTGCGACCGACACTGAAGCTTTCTTT
TRBV7-2	NA	TRBJ2-7	NA	CASSFQGNPYEQYF	TGTGCCAGCAGCTTCCAGGGGAATCCCTACGAGCAGTACTTC
TRBV4-1	NA	TRBJ2-1	NA	CASSQPDWNIYNEQFF	TGCGCCAGCAGCCAGCCGGACTGGAATATATACAATGAGCAGTTCTTC
TRBV30	NA	TRBJ1-2	NA	CAWISSPGVGYTF	TGTGCCTGGATCTCCTCCCCGGGGGTAGGCTACACCTTC
TRBV16	NA	TRBJ1-2	NA	CASSQGAYGYTF	TGTGCCAGCAGCCAAGGAGCCTATGGCTACACCTTC
TRBV10-3	NA	TRBJ1-2	NA	CAISDPRGAGGYTF	TGTGCCATCAGTGACCCACGGGGGGCGGGTGGCTACACCTTC
TRBV10-3	NA	TRBJ2-3	NA	CAISEWGQTDTQYF	TGTGCCATCAGTGAGTGGGGTCAGACAGATACGCAGTATTTT
TRBV11-2	TRBD1	TRBJ1-2	once	CASSFLWTGYGYTF	TGTGCCAGCAGCTTCCTCTGGACAGGGTATGGCTACACCTTC
TRBV19	TRBD2	TRBJ2-2	NA	CASSSGANTGELFF	TGTGCCAGCAGTAGCGGGGCGAACACCGGGGAGCTGTTTTTT
TRBV5-1	NA	TRBJ2-7	NA	CASSLVAGSSYEQYF	TGCGCCAGCAGCTTGGTGGCAGGGAGCTCCTACGAGCAGTACTTC
TRBV19	TRBD1	TRBJ2-7	NA	CASSGGTGRSYEQYF	TGTGCCAGTAGTGGGGGGACAGGGAGAAGCTACGAGCAGTACTTC
TRBV30	NA	TRBJ1-2	NA	CAWSVGGVNYGYTF	TGTGCCTGGAGTGTAGGTGGGGTGAACTATGGCTACACCTTC
TRBV5-1	TRBD1	TRBJ2-5	NA	CASAPGGQGGETQYF	TGCGCCAGCGCCCCAGGGGGACAGGGGGGAGAGACCCAGTACTTC
TRBV9	TRBD1	TRBJ1-1	NA	CASSLSTGRTTEAFF	TGTGCCAGCAGTCTCTCGACAGGGCGAACCACTGAAGCTTTCTTT
TRBV11-1	NA	TRBJ1-1	few	CASTRGDGMNTEAFF	TGTGCCAGCACGCGGGGTGACGGGATGAACACTGAAGCTTTCTTT
TRBV28	NA	TRBJ1-2	NA	CASFLGSLGGYTF	TGTGCCAGCTTTTTAGGGAGTCTGGGTGGCTACACCTTC
TRBV30	NA	TRBJ2-2	NA	CALFMSPHGELFF	TGTGCCTTGTTCATGTCACCTCACGGGGAGCTGTTTTTT
TRBV7-2	TRBD2	TRBJ2-1	NA	CASSEAGFSYNEQFF	TGTGCCAGCAGTGAAGCGGGGTTTTCCTACAATGAGCAGTTCTTC
TRBV6-5	NA	TRBJ2-2	NA	CASSYGTGHTGELFF	TGTGCCAGCAGCTATGGGACGGGCCACACCGGGGAGCTGTTTTTT
TRBV6-2/TRBV6-3	TRBD2	TRBJ2-7	NA	CASSYSLAEDSYEQYF	TGTGCCAGCAGTTACAGTCTAGCGGAAGACTCCTACGAGCAGTACTTC
TRBV27	TRBD1	TRBJ1-2	NA	CASSLGTGYGYTF	TGTGCCAGCAGTTTGGGGACAGGCTATGGCTACACCTTC
TRBV7-2	TRBD2	TRBJ2-3	NA	CASSLYVGGTDTQYF	TGTGCCAGCAGCTTATATGTCGGGGGGACAGATACGCAGTATTTT
TRBV18	NA	TRBJ1-5	NA	CASSTGEYQPQHF	TGTGCCAGCTCAACGGGGGAATATCAGCCCCAGCATTTT
TRBV6-5	NA	TRBJ1-3	NA	CASGARGGVRNTIYF	TGTGCCAGCGGAGCCAGGGGAGGAGTGAGAAACACCATATATTTT
TRBV19	NA	TRBJ1-1	NA	CASSLAANTEAFF	TGTGCCAGTAGTTTGGCGGCGAACACTGAAGCTTTCTTT
TRBV2	NA	TRBJ1-1	NA	CASSGVSTNTEAFF	TGTGCCAGCAGTGGAGTATCGACCAACACTGAAGCTTTCTTT
TRBV19	NA	TRBJ1-4	NA	CASSMWVLNEKLFF	TGTGCCAGTAGTATGTGGGTCCTTAATGAAAAACTGTTTTTT
TRBV12-5	TRBD1	TRBJ1-1	NA	CASGLVVRGGYTEAFF	TGTGCTAGTGGTTTGGTAGTCAGGGGGGGATACACTGAAGCTTTCTTT
TRBV11-2	NA	TRBJ1-6	NA	CASSGGYYNSPLHF	TGTGCCAGCTCGGGCGGGTACTATAATTCACCCCTCCACTTT
TRBV27	TRBD1	TRBJ1-5	once	CASSPGTGGNQPQHF	TGTGCCAGCAGTCCCGGGACAGGGGGTAATCAGCCCCAGCATTTT
TRBV6-5	NA	TRBJ1-1	NA	CACRATGTAEAFF	TGTGCCTGCCGGGCCACTGGGACCGCTGAAGCTTTCTTT
TRBV29-1	NA	TRBJ2-1	few	CSVEFFDEQFF	TGCAGCGTTGAGTTTTTCGATGAGCAGTTCTTC
TRBV5-1	NA	TRBJ2-7	NA	CASSSSGTYEQYF	TGCGCCAGCAGCTCCTCGGGTACTTACGAGCAGTACTTC
TRBV19	TRBD1	TRBJ2-1	NA	CASSITVGTGDNEQFF	TGTGCCAGTAGTATAACGGTCGGGACAGGGGACAATGAGCAGTTCTTC
TRBV19	NA	TRBJ1-2	NA	CASRETGGQNYGYTF	TGTGCCAGTAGGGAAACAGGCGGCCAGAACTATGGCTACACCTTC
TRBV6-4	NA	TRBJ1-6	NA	CASSDSGGTHSPLHF	TGTGCCAGCAGTGACTCGGGGGGTACCCATTCACCCCTCCACTTT
TRBV5-1	TRBD1	TRBJ2-7	NA	CASSLTTGQTYEQYF	TGCGCCAGCAGCTTGACCACGGGACAGACCTACGAGCAGTACTTC
TRBV3-1/TRBV3-2	NA	TRBJ1-6	NA	CASSQDNQASSYNSPLHF	TGTGCCAGCAGCCAAGATAACCAGGCGAGCTCCTATAATTCACCCCTCCACTTT
TRBV6-1	NA	TRBJ1-1	NA	CASSERDPNNVWSFF	TGTGCCAGCAGTGAAAGGGACCCCAATAACGTGTGGTCTTTCTTT
TRBV9	TRBD2	TRBJ2-1	NA	CASSVAPPGGSVSSYNEQFF	TGTGCCAGCAGCGTAGCCCCTCCGGGAGGTTCTGTTAGCTCCTACAATGAGCAGTTCTTC
TRBV7-2	TRBD2	TRBJ2-1	NA	CASSRAASGGDTYNEQFF	TGTGCCAGCAGCCGCGCGGCTAGCGGGGGGGACACGTACAATGAGCAGTTCTTC
TRBV5-3	NA	TRBJ2-7	NA	CARSLTGCEQYF	TGTGCCAGAAGCCTAACGGGTTGCGAGCAGTACTTC
TRBV7-9	TRBD2	TRBJ2-3	NA	CASSLPPRLAGVRDTQYF	TGTGCCAGCAGCTTACCCCCTAGACTAGCGGGGGTTAGAGATACGCAGTATTTT
TRBV1	NA	TRBJ2-1	NA	CTSSHSLGRGTNNEQFF	TGCACCAGCAGCCACAGTCTGGGGAGAGGGACCAACAATGAGCAGTTCTTC
TRBV9	TRBD2	TRBJ2-3	NA	CASSPRTSGGTDTQYF	TGTGCCAGCAGCCCAAGGACTAGCGGGGGCACAGATACGCAGTATTTT
TRBV6-5	TRBD1	TRBJ2-7	NA	CASSSYPGQERYEQYF	TGTGCCAGCAGTTCTTACCCGGGACAGGAACGCTACGAGCAGTACTTC
TRBV27	NA	TRBJ1-1	NA	CASSPLTAARSNTEAFF	TGTGCCAGCAGTCCCTTGACAGCCGCGAGGTCGAACACTGAAGCTTTCTTT
TRBV6-5	TRBD2	TRBJ2-6	NA	CASTAGGSGANVLTF	TGTGCCAGCACCGCGGGGGGCTCTGGGGCCAACGTCCTGACTTTC
TRBV27	NA	TRBJ2-5	NA	CASRPRSLFQETQYF	TGTGCCAGCAGGCCCCGGTCCCTGTTTCAAGAGACCCAGTACTTC